This T cell receptor (beta chain) is from a study of vaccination and CD4 T cells after COVID-19. About the study: Stimulation of the cells used overlapping spike peptide pools from SARS-CoV-2 and from the common cold coronaviruses HCoV-NL63, HCoV-OC43 and HCoV-229E.

Sequenced with the Oncomine TCR Beta short-read assay was DNA taken from cultured CD4+ T cells. Genomic DNA was drawn out of CD4+ T cells grown in culture. TCRdb redid the calling of the PCR reads with MiXCR, one entry per CDR3 protein. Of 15,000 to 20,000 distinct CDR3 sequences listed, around 50% were seen once; the top ten hold more than 7%. As regards this clonotype: The antigen is unknown.

The treatment here: roughly 11-day PBMC culture with coronavirus spike peptide pools or control peptides (ViraFEST assay). CDR1 is GTSNPN, CDR2 SVGIG, per germline (reference sequence). This CDR3 is 15 amino acids long. V was cut by 2 bases and J by 3 bases, with 13 bases left in between. The input for sequencing was CD4+ T cells from blood, cultured in vitro, taken before SARS-CoV-2 vaccination. The chain links TRBV30 to TRBJ2-2; D may be TRBD1 (6 bases). This receptor was taken from a human donor who had recovered from COVID-19. DNA for the CDR3: TGTGCCTGGAGTCGACCCGGGACATACACCGGGGAGCTGTTTTTT. Translation: CAWSRPGTYTGELFF.